This TCR beta chain was documented in a study of blood T cell repertoires in COVID-19. Study-level background: Spain, Italy and the United States supplied samples that represented acute and convalescent COVID-19.

Some clones are missing from TCRdb's copy, which holds only in-frame ones; the method was immunoSEQ multiplex PCR. Of 150,000 to 200,000 clones in the sample, roughly 86% were seen once. CDR1 and CDR2 from the germline V gene are SGHDT and YYEEEE. CDR3 size: 16 residues. The V and J ends lost 3 bases and 5 bases, in that order; junction bases with no gene match: 11. The chain combines TRBV5-6 with TRBJ1-5; TRBD1 matches at 7 bases. The sample was peripheral blood. This clonotype was obtained from a woman of 80 years or more in a cohort sampled during active or convalescent COVID-19. CDR3 coding DNA: TGTGCCAGCAGCTACCGACAGGGCTCGGGATATCAGCCCCAGCATTTT. This codes for CASSYRQGSGYQPQHF.